This record looks at one T cell receptor beta chain sequence and its context. Sequenced by immunoSEQ multiplex PCR; TCRdb stores in-frame clones only, minus some. The sample lists about 320,000 clones; about 82% were seen once. The sample originates from a study of blood T cell repertoires in COVID-19. Germline V gives CDR1 MNHEY, CDR2 SVGAGI. V lost 8 bases and J 1 base, leaving 11 bases between the germline ends. The CDR3 contains 13 residues. The sequence came from a human donor in a cohort sampled during active COVID-19. Sequencing used peripheral blood. J is TRBJ1-1 and V is TRBV6-5, with a possible D match to TRBD1 (6 bases). CDR3 sequence reads: CASHRGGNTEAFF. The CDR3 coding sequence is TGTGCCAGCCACCGAGGGGGGAACACTGAAGCTTTCTTT.